A single sample gave rise to the 9 T cell receptor beta chains below, sequenced in a study of CDR3 diversity in severe acne. MiXCR, run by TCRdb on the PCR reads, gives a single entry per CDR3 protein. The sample contains tens of thousands of distinct CDR3 sequences, under 65% of which appear only once. Sequenced input: blood. These receptor sequences come from a male donor in good health, without acne.

There are many counts of this clonotype. The chain joins TRBV3-1 to TRBJ2-1; the match to TRBD2 covers 8 bases. The V and J ends lost 0 bases and 5 bases, in that order; junction bases with no gene match: 9. This CDR3 is built from 17 residues. Germline V CDR1 and CDR2: LGHDT, YNNKEL (reference sequence). The CDR3 DNA is TGTGCCAGCAGCCAAGAGAAAGGCGGGAGGCTACACAATGAGCAGTTCTTC. It specifies CASSQEKGGRLHNEQFF.

The chain uses TRBV7-2 and TRBJ2-5; TRBD2 aligns across 11 bases. This CDR3 is 15 amino acids long. V lost 5 bases and J lost 5; bases outside the gene matches: 7. Germline loops: CDR1 SGHTA, CDR2 FQGNSA. The CDR3, as DNA: TGTGCCAGCAGCCCTAGACTAGCGGGAAGGGAGACCCAGTACTTC. Translation: CASSPRLAGRETQYF. The variable domain in full, completed from reference TRBV7-2 and TRBJ2-5, reads GAGVSQSPSNKVTEKGKDVELRCDPISGHTALYWYRQSLGQGLEFLIYFQGNSAPDKSGLPSDRFSAERTGGSVSTLTIQRTQQEDSAVYLCASSPRLAGRETQYFGPGTRLLVL.

This clonotype was observed a single time. The rearrangement joins TRBV20-1 to TRBJ2-7, with TRBD1 matching over 8 bases. Losses at the gene ends were 5 bases for V and 5 bases for J; bases not matched to a gene: 8. Germline loops: CDR1 DFQATT, CDR2 SNEGSKA (reference sequence). This CDR3 has 13 amino acids. The CDR3 nucleotides are TGCAGTGCTGACCGGGACAGGAATAACGAGCAGTACTTC. Translating it yields CSADRDRNNEQYF.

The chain recombines TRBV2 with TRBJ1-2; TRBD1 is a possible D gene (5 bases). CDR1 is SNHLY, CDR2 FYNNEI, per germline. Trimming stripped 8 bases from V and 3 bases from J, with 10 bases between. The CDR3 length is 12 residues. This CDR3 is CASGRGDYGYTF. CDR3 coding DNA: TGTGCCAGCGGGAGAGGGGACTATGGCTACACCTTC.

In its sample, this clonotype ranks as medium-sized. The rearrangement joins TRBV24-1 to TRBJ1-1; D not resolved. Germline CDR1 KGHDR, CDR2 SFDVKD. This CDR3 is built from 13 residues. Deletions cut 4 bases from V and 6 bases from J, with 11 bases between. Written as DNA, the CDR3 is TGTGCCACCAGTGACCAGACACGTCCTGAAGCTTTCTTT. Translating gives CATSDQTRPEAFF.

The rearrangement uses TRBV7-6 and TRBJ2-3, with D unresolved. V gave up 1 base and J gave up 4 bases, with 9 bases separating them. In germline, CDR1 is SGHVS, CDR2 FNYEAQ. CDR3 length: 14 residues. The CDR3 spells CASSLVRLADTQYF. DNA for the CDR3: TGTGCCAGCAGCTTAGTTCGCTTGGCAGATACGCAGTATTTT.

This clonotype was observed at least ten times. The V gene is TRBV6-4, the J gene TRBJ2-3, with a weak D call TRBD1 (6 bases). Looked up from germline, CDR1 is MRHNA and CDR2 is SNTAGT. CDR3 length: 15 amino acids. V lost 0 bases, J lost 2 bases, and 9 bases lay in between. The CDR3 DNA sequence: TGTGCCAGCAGTGACTCGGGGGCCGCCACAGATACGCAGTATTTT. It encodes CASSDSGAATDTQYF.

Worth noting for this clonotype: Lacking the conserved final phenylalanine or tryptophan, this CDR3 likely reflects a read error. The chain uses TRBV29-1 and TRBJ2-7; no clear D. The CDR3 is 13 amino acids. Germline CDR1 and CDR2: SQVTM and ANQGSEA. The CDR3 here is CSAEFNSGIGQYL. CDR3 in DNA: TGCAGCGCTGAATTCAACTCTGGGATTGGGCAGTACCTC.

V usage is TRBV29-1 and J usage is TRBJ1-1; 9 nucleotides agree with TRBD1. The CDR3 totals 12 residues. Trimming took 5 bases from V and 8 from J; bases not matched to a gene: 6. The germline V gene has CDR1 SQVTM and CDR2 ANQGSEA. CDR3 bases: TGCAGCGTTTCAACAGGGGGCGGCGAAGCTTTCTTT. Encoded protein: CSVSTGGGEAFF.